This T cell receptor beta chain comes out of a study of cytomegalovirus exposure and HLA in healthy donors. Germline V gene data show CDR1 as SGHNT and CDR2 as YYREEE (reference sequence). CDR3 length equals 15 residues. V shed 4 bases and J 5 bases; nucleotides not matched to a gene: 10. Study conclusions and caveats: Cytomegalovirus-associated TCR beta chains were listed, numbering around 150. There were some public TCRs occurring in many donors, but most TCR sequences were rare. Of the V segments, some could not be distinguished, including TRBV6-2 and TRBV6-3, and were excluded.

This clone has only a few counts. Its cognate antigen is unknown. The PCR was carried out with 60 Vbeta primers and 13 Jbeta primers. The method was immunoSEQ multiplex PCR; TCRdb's version includes in-frame clones alone and lacks a portion of them. The table lists 150,000 or so clones, over 70% of them singletons. This receptor was identified in a woman aged 50 to 60 in good health and CMV-seropositive. The chain is built from TRBV5-4 and TRBJ2-5, with 8 bases matching TRBD1. The sequenced material came from PBMCs. The CDR3 is CASSVRQGPGETQYF. The DNA for the CDR3 is TGTGCCAGCAGCGTTCGACAGGGGCCCGGCGAGACCCAGTACTTC.